The entry below describes one T cell receptor (beta chain). This receptor's antigen is unknown. The record has no base qualities; no much larger clone is one base away. The entry originates in a study of blood T cell repertoires in COVID-19 (dated by TCRdb to about 2020). About the investigation overall: Samples covering the acute and convalescent phases of COVID-19 were provided by collaborators in the United States, Italy and Spain. The prospective study material was composed of cDNA or gDNA derived from T cells, B-cell-depleted T cells, or PBMCs. Deeply sampled blood TCRbeta repertoires from subjects exposed to, actively infected with, or recovered from COVID-19 were included in the dataset. The repertoires were made available in a free public database intended to serve as a resource for research on the immune response to SARS-CoV-2. Samples came from the ongoing ImmuneRACE study (first 160 participants) plus 1,254 subjects from 6 global collaborators. A de-identified subject ID, COVID-19 status, age in years and sex were almost always included in the sample metadata. HLA class I and class II types, where available, came from metadata supplied by the sample provider rather than from assay-based typing.

The investigation overall reported the following: Clinical and demographic metadata were provided uncurated, with the amount varying by source and participant.

TCRbeta CDR3 regions were amplified from genomic DNA using the immunoSEQ Assay, a bias-controlled multiplex PCR. Under the source paper's analysis protocol: The number of nucleated cells in each sample was estimated by amplification of reference gene primers within the assay. To quantify the absolute abundance of each unique TCRbeta CDR3 rearrangement, sequence reads were collapsed and filtered. For each sample, productive Simpson clonality was calculated by taking the square root of Simpson's diversity index across productive rearrangements. Drawn from immuneACCESS, this table holds only the in-frame rearrangements with V and J called that TCRdb kept. Clones are partly lost; checked studies trace under half to an unresolved V gene and leave the rest unexplained. Clone size and V and J calls were adopted from that table, with D and trimming inferred from the DNA. This sample has a few hundred thousand clones in its table, and about 90% of those were observed once. The ten largest clones represent 2.5% to 3% of the sample.

Its CDR3 holds 14 amino acids, cysteine through phenylalanine. The entry retains the CDR3 DNA only, 42 bases that are in frame from base 1. Taken from the germline V gene, the CDR1 and CDR2 loops are SGHRS and YFSETQ. The V end loses 7 bases and the J end loses 0 bases, and a stretch of 10 bases separates them. Participants in the prospective study were enrolled through a virtual design, were aged 18 to 89 years, and lived in approximately 25 United States geographic areas. In the prospective study, participants were assigned to cohorts based on the clinical history participants reported in a screening survey and a study questionnaire. Recovered participants in ImmuneRACE Cohort 3 were defined as having two consecutive negative NP/OP PCR tests, clearance from a healthcare professional, or resolution of symptoms. Mobile phlebotomists in the prospective study collected whole blood, serum and a nasopharyngeal or oropharyngeal swab from every participant. Prospective study participants could optionally give additional blood draws and questionnaires over a roughly two-month period. Prospective study blood samples were shipped either frozen or at room temperature before DNA extraction.

This clonotype originated in a woman aged 25 to 39 who had recovered from COVID-19. This sequence uses TRBV5-1 and TRBJ1-4; possibly the D gene is TRBD1, per 5 matching bases. The sample consisted of PBMCs or T cells enriched from blood (not recorded which). The CDR3 is CASQDTTTNEKLFF. At the DNA level, the sequence is TGCGCCAGCCAGGACACTACAACTAATGAAAAACTGTTTTTT.